A single sample is the source of the 14 T cell receptor beta chains below, sequenced in a study of cytomegalovirus exposure and HLA in healthy donors. It was with 60 Vbeta and 13 Jbeta primers that the PCR ran. Method: immunoSEQ multiplex PCR; TCRdb's copy keeps in-frame clones and lacks some. The table shows 170,000 or so clones, with just under 80% occurring only once. Sequences were obtained from PBMCs. Receptor source: a woman in her 50s in good health and CMV-seropositive.

This clone has only a few counts. The chain employs TRBV7-9 and TRBJ1-4; 7 nucleotides agree with TRBD1. This CDR3 has 16 residues. Germline trimming cut 5 bases from V and 0 bases from J; bases unmatched to any gene: 6. Germline CDR1 is SEHNR and CDR2 is FQNEAQ (reference sequence). CDR3 coding DNA: TGTGCCAGCAGCCCGGGACAGACCGCAACTAATGAAAAACTGTTTTTT. As protein: CASSPGQTATNEKLFF.

V usage is TRBV5-1 and J usage is TRBJ2-3, with TRBD1 matching 12 bases. CDR1 SGHRS and CDR2 YFSETQ come from the germline V gene. Germline trimming cut 2 bases from V and 3 bases from J; bases unmatched to any gene: 4. The CDR3 length is 16 residues. The DNA for the CDR3 is TGCGCCAGCAGCTTCGGGACAGGGGGCGCAACAGATACGCAGTATTTT. Amino acid sequence: CASSFGTGGATDTQYF.

This clone was seen only once. V gene TRBV19 combines with J gene TRBJ1-2; D not certain. Germline-derived CDR1 and CDR2 are LNHDA and SQIVND (reference sequence). The CDR3 sequence is 13 residues long. V was cut by 5 bases and J by 7 bases, with 14 bases left in between. CDR3 sequence: CASSHERVGGYTF. DNA for the CDR3: TGTGCCAGTAGTCACGAGCGGGTGGGTGGCTACACCTTC.

In this sample, this clone turned up a few times. The gene calls are TRBV14 and TRBJ2-3, with D perhaps TRBD1 (5 bases). CDR3 size: 16 residues. Germline CDR1 SGHDN, CDR2 FVKESK. V was clipped by 3 bases and J by 2 bases, with 15 bases between them. The CDR3 loop is CASSHRRQTFTDTQYF. The CDR3 DNA sequence: TGTGCCAGCAGCCACCGGAGACAGACCTTCACAGATACGCAGTATTTT. The whole variable domain, remainder taken from reference TRBV14 and TRBJ2-3, is EAGVTQFPSHSVIEKGQTVTLRCDPISGHDNLYWYRRVMGKEIKFLLHFVKESKQDESGMPNNRFLAERTGGTYSTLKVQPAELEDSGVYFCASSHRRQTFTDTQYFGPGTRLTVL.

The rearrangement links TRBV18 to TRBJ2-5, with D maybe TRBD2 (6 bases). CDR1 and CDR2 (germline): KGHSH, LQKENI. Trimming shortened V by 6 bases and J by 4 bases, and 18 bases separated the two germline ends. The CDR3 has 15 amino acids. The CDR3 DNA sequence: TGTGCCAGCTCCCTAACACTCGGGAGAGGAGAGACCCAGTACTTC. Translating it yields CASSLTLGRGETQYF.

V usage is TRBV15 and J usage is TRBJ2-5, with 7 positions matching TRBD2. After removal of 3 bases from V and 7 bases from J, the junction contained 11 bases not matched to a gene. CDR3 size: 15 residues. Germline CDR1 and CDR2: LNHNV and YYDKDF (reference sequence). CDR3 in DNA: TGTGCCACCAGCAGGAGGGACGCGGGAGTGGGGACCCAGTACTTC. Protein sequence: CATSRRDAGVGTQYF.

This clone was detected a few times. This sequence joins TRBV18 and TRBJ2-2; TRBD2 agrees at 7 bases. With V trimmed by 2 bases and J by 1 base, 4 bases remained unmatched. CDR3 length: 16 residues. In germline, CDR1 is KGHSH, CDR2 LQKENI. CDR3 residues: CASSPGSGGNTGELFF. The CDR3 coding sequence is TGTGCCAGCTCACCAGGCTCGGGGGGGAACACCGGGGAGCTGTTTTTT.

The V and J genes are TRBV14 and TRBJ2-3; 9 bases agree with TRBD1. Per germline, CDR1 SGHDN and CDR2 FVKESK. After removal of 0 bases from V and 6 bases from J, the junction contained 4 bases not matched to a gene. This CDR3 spans 15 amino acids. CDR3 loop: CASSQERTGADTQYF. As DNA, the CDR3 is TGTGCCAGCAGCCAAGAGAGGACAGGGGCGGATACGCAGTATTTT. The full variable domain, in which reference TRBV14 and TRBJ2-3 provide the parts outside the CDR3, is EAGVTQFPSHSVIEKGQTVTLRCDPISGHDNLYWYRRVMGKEIKFLLHFVKESKQDESGMPNNRFLAERTGGTYSTLKVQPAELEDSGVYFCASSQERTGADTQYFGPGTRLTVL.

The table lists this clone with a few counts. The rearrangement uses TRBV9 and TRBJ2-3; 9 bases match TRBD2. J lost 3 bases, V lost 0 bases, and 5 bases had no gene match. Germline CDR1 is SGDLS and CDR2 is YYNGEE. The CDR3 spans 16 residues. CDR3 sequence reads: CASSVDGAGGTDTQYF. The CDR3 DNA is TGTGCCAGCAGCGTAGACGGAGCGGGAGGTACAGATACGCAGTATTTT.

A note on this clone: This CDR3 is also generated by other DNA sequences in the sample. The J gene is TRBJ1-2, the V gene TRBV28; 7 nucleotides match TRBD1. Germline CDR1 reads MDHEN; CDR2 reads SYDVKM. The CDR3 runs 12 residues. V shed 5 bases, J shed 5 bases, and the junction held 2 bases outside the gene matches. CDR3 amino acids: CASSPTGYGYTF. In nucleotides, the CDR3 is TGTGCCAGCAGTCCGACAGGGTATGGCTACACCTTC.

The V and J genes are TRBV9 and TRBJ2-2, with 8 bases identical to TRBD2. The CDR3 is 16 amino acids. Unmatched junction bases numbered 8, after V lost 3 bases and J lost 4 bases. Looked up from germline, CDR1 is SGDLS and CDR2 is YYNGEE. CDR3 coding DNA: TGTGCCAGCAGCGCACGGGGGGGGGCGGGCACCGGGGAGCTGTTTTTT. Protein sequence: CASSARGGAGTGELFF.

This clone was picked up one time. J is TRBJ1-2 and V is TRBV10-3; no definite D call. The V and J ends lost 0 bases and 13 bases respectively, with 12 bases between them. This CDR3 region has 12 residues. In germline, CDR1 is ENHRY, CDR2 SYGVKD. Written as DNA, the CDR3 is TGTGCCATCAGTGAGTCGATAGGCTGGGCCACCTTC. Protein sequence: CAISESIGWATF.

The chain is built from TRBV7-3 and TRBJ1-6, with D perhaps matching TRBD1 (5 bases). Deletions cut 3 bases from V and 10 bases from J, with 10 bases between. Germline CDR1 reads SGHTA; CDR2 reads FQGTGA. This CDR3 has 13 residues. DNA for the CDR3: TGTGCCAGCAGCTTGGGGCCTGGATCACCCCTCCACTTT. It codes for CASSLGPGSPLHF.

The gene calls are TRBV29-1 and TRBJ2-5; TRBD1 matches at 7 bases. J gave up 4 bases and V 4 bases, and 6 bases lay outside the gene matches. The germline V gene has CDR1 SQVTM and CDR2 ANQGSEA. The CDR3 is made up of 13 amino acids. The CDR3 sequence: CSVVNRGTETQYF. In nucleotides, the CDR3 is TGCAGCGTTGTTAACAGGGGAACAGAGACCCAGTACTTC.